This T cell receptor (beta chain) derives from a study of identical twins. The V and J ends lost 6 bases and 4 bases respectively, with 15 bases between them. Germline CDR1 SGHVS, CDR2 FQNEAQ. The CDR3 is made up of 14 amino acids. Template switching added a universal primer binding site, and final cDNA carried unique molecular identifiers. TCRdb used MiXCR to reprocess the 5' RACE reads, holding one entry per CDR3 protein. This sample has 430,000 or so distinct CDR3 sequences, with approximately 24% found just once. This clonotype showed up just a few times. The same specimen was also included in a second study, on T cells expressing NK-cell markers. That publication notes: From sorted CD3+CD56+NKG2C+, CD3+CD56+NKG2C- and CD3+CD56-NKG2C+ T cells came the TCR beta repertoires. In several experiments, sorting was confined to alpha-beta TCR T cells through use of an anti-gamma-delta TCR antibody.

The origin of this receptor is a woman aged 18-29 years in good health. Sequenced input: CD4+ T cells sorted from blood. This rearrangement joins TRBV7-8 to TRBJ1-2, with D possibly being TRBD1 (6 bases). The CDR3 nucleotides are TGTGCCAGCAGTTCTCGACAGGCCTTCTATGGCTACACCTTC. Protein: CASSSRQAFYGYTF.